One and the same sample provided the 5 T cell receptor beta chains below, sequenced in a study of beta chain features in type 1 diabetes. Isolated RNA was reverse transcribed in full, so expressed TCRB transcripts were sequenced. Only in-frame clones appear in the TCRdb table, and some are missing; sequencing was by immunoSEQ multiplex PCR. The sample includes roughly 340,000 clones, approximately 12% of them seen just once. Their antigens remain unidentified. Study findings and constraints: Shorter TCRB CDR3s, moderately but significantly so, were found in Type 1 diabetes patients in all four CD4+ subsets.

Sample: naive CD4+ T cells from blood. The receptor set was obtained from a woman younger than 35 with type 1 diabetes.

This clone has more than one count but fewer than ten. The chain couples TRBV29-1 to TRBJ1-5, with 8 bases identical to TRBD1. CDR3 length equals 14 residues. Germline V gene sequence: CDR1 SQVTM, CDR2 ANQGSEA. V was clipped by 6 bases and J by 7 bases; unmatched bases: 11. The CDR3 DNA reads TGCAGCGTCTCGGAGACAGGGGCACGGCAGCCCCAGCATTTT. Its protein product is CSVSETGARQPQHF.

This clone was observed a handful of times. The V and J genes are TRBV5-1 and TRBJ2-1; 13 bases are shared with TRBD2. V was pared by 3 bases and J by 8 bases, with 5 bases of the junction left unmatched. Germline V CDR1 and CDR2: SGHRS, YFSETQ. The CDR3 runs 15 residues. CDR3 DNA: TGCGCCAGCAGCTGGACTAGCGGGAGATTTGATGAGCAGTTCTTC. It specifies CASSWTSGRFDEQFF.

The CDR3 DNA sequence: TGTGCCAGTAGTATGAGGCAGCAAGTCAACACTGAAGCTTTCTTT. Encoded protein: CASSMRQQVNTEAFF. The rearrangement joins TRBV19 to TRBJ1-1; D uncertain. CDR1 is LNHDA and CDR2 is SQIVND in the germline V gene (reference sequence). The CDR3 loop spans 15 amino acids. V gave up 3 bases and J gave up 2 bases, with 13 bases separating them.

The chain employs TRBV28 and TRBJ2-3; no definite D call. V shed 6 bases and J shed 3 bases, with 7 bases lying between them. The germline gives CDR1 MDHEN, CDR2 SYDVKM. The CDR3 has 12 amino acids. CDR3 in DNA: TGTGCCAGCAGCGGAGCAACAGATACGCAGTATTTT. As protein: CASSGATDTQYF.

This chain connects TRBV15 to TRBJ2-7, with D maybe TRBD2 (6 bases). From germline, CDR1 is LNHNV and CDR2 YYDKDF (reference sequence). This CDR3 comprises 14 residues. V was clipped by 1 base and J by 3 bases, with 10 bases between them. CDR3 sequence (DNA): TGTGCCACCAGCAGAGGACTAGTCCGCTACGAGCAGTACTTC. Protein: CATSRGLVRYEQYF.